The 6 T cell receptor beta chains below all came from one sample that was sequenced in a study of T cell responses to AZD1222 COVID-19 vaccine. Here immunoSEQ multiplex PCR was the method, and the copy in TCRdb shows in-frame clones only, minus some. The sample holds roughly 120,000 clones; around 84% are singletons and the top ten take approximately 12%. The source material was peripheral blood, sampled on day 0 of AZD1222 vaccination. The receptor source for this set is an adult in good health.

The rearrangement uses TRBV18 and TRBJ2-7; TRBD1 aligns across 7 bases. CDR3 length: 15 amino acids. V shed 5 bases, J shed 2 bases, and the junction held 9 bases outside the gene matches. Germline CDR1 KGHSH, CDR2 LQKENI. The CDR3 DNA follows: TGTGCCAGCTCAGGACGGGACAGACACACCTACGAGCAGTACTTC. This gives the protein CASSGRDRHTYEQYF.

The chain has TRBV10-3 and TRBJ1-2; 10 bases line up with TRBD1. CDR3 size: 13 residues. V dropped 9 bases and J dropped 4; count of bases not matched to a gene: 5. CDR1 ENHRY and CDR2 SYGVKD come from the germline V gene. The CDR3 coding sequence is TGTGCCATTGGGACAGGGGCAGGCTATGGCTACACCTTC. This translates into CAIGTGAGYGYTF.

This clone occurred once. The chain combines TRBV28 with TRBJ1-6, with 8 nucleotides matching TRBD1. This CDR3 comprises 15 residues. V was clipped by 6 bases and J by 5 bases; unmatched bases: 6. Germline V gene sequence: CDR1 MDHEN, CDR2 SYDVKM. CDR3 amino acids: CASRLQGANNSPLHF. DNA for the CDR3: TGTGCCAGCAGACTTCAGGGGGCTAATAATTCACCCCTCCACTTT.

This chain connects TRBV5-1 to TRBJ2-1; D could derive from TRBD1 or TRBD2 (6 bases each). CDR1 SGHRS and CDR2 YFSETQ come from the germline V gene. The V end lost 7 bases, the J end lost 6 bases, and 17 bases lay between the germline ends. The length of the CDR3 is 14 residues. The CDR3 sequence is CASRLEGGGNEQFF. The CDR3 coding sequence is TGCGCCAGCCGACTTGAGGGGGGAGGCAATGAGCAGTTCTTC.

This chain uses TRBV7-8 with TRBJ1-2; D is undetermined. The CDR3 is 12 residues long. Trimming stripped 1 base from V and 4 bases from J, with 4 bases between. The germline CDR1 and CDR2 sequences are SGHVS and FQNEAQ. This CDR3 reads CASSLGGYGYTF. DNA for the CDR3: TGTGCCAGCAGCTTAGGGGGCTATGGCTACACCTTC.

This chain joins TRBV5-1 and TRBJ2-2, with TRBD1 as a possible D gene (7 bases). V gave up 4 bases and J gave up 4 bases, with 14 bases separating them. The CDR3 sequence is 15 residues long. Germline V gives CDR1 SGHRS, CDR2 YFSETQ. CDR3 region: CASSGGTASTGELFF. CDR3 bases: TGCGCCAGCAGCGGAGGGACAGCGAGCACCGGGGAGCTGTTTTTT.